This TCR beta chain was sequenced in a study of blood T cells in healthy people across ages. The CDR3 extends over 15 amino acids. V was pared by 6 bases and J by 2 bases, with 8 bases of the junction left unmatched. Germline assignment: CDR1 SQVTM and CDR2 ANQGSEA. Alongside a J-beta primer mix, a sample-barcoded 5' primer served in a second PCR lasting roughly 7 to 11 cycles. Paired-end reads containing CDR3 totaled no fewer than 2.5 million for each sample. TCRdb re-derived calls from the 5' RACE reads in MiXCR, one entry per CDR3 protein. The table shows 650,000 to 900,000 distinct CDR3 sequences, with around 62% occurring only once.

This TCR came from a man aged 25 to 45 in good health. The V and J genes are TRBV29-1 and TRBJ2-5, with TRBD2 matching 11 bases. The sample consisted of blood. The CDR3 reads CSVLPSGGKQETQYF. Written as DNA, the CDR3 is TGCAGCGTCCTTCCTAGCGGGGGGAAGCAAGAGACCCAGTACTTC.